Listed here are 12 T cell receptor beta chains from one sample, sequenced in a study of beta chain features in type 1 diabetes. What was sequenced were expressed TCRB transcripts, since all of the isolated RNA had been reverse transcribed. The assay was immunoSEQ multiplex PCR, and TCRdb's table has in-frame clones only and misses some. This table has roughly 240,000 clones, 68% appearing once. Sample: naive CD4+ T cells from blood. The receptors originated from a man aged 25-40 years in good health.

The rearrangement links TRBV6-5 to TRBJ2-5, with 8 bases lining up with TRBD1. Germline V gives CDR1 MNHEY, CDR2 SVGAGI. After removal of 6 bases from V and 3 bases from J, the junction contained 3 bases not matched to a gene. The CDR3 loop spans 13 amino acids. The chain's CDR3 is CASRKTGEETQYF. CDR3 in DNA: TGTGCCAGCAGAAAGACAGGGGAAGAGACCCAGTACTTC.

The chain carries TRBV9 and TRBJ2-7; D is perhaps TRBD2 (6 bases). Trimming removed 0 bases from V and 2 bases from J, with 12 bases in between. The CDR3 totals 15 residues. Per the germline V gene, CDR1 is SGDLS and CDR2 is YYNGEE. CDR3 loop: CASSVAVGLAYEQYF. Written as DNA, the CDR3 is TGTGCCAGCAGCGTAGCGGTGGGACTGGCCTACGAGCAGTACTTC.

The rearrangement joins TRBV13 to TRBJ2-2; no clear D gene. Looked up from germline, CDR1 is PRHDT and CDR2 is FYEKMQ (reference sequence). The CDR3 has 14 residues. Trimming removed 5 bases at V and 4 bases at J, with 11 bases between. In DNA form, the CDR3 reads TGTGCCAGCAGCCCTTATCTCGTCACCGGGGAGCTGTTTTTT. This sequence encodes CASSPYLVTGELFF.

The chain recombines TRBV7-9 with TRBJ2-1; no reliable D call. The germline V gene encodes CDR1 SEHNR and CDR2 FQNEAQ (reference sequence). The V gene lost 1 base and the J gene lost 14 bases, with 21 bases spanning the gap. The CDR3 sequence is 15 residues long. This chain's CDR3 is CASSLVVRGLQYEFF. The CDR3 DNA reads TGTGCCAGCAGCTTAGTTGTTCGAGGATTACAATATGAGTTCTTC.

The gene calls are TRBV15 and TRBJ1-5; the match to TRBD1 covers 9 bases. There are 16 residues in the CDR3. CDR1 and CDR2 (germline): LNHNV, YYDKDF (reference sequence). With 2 bases clipped from V and 4 bases from J, the junction kept 6 bases outside the gene matches. CDR3 DNA sequence: TGTGCCACCAGCAGAAAGGGACAGGGAATAAATCAGCCCCAGCATTTT. This gives the protein CATSRKGQGINQPQHF.

The J gene is TRBJ2-7, the V gene TRBV9, with a possible D match to TRBD1 (8 bases). Germline CDR1 SGDLS, CDR2 YYNGEE. The CDR3 has 15 residues. V was trimmed by 3 bases and J by 3 bases, leaving 16 bases between them. The CDR3 DNA sequence: TGTGCCAGCAGCGCCGGACAGGGAGGGTTCTACGAGCAGTACTTC. Its protein product is CASSAGQGGFYEQYF.

This clone was seen a handful of times. The chain uses TRBV4-3 and TRBJ2-7; D is unclear. CDR1 LGHNA and CDR2 YSLEER come from the germline V gene. This CDR3 region has 14 residues. Trimming took off 0 bases at V and 3 bases at J, with 9 bases between the two ends. CDR3 coding DNA: TGCGCCAGCAGCCAAGATCGGCGCAGCTACGAGCAGTACTTC. This gives the protein CASSQDRRSYEQYF.

The V gene is TRBV9, the J gene TRBJ2-5; maybe TRBD1 (5 bases). Germline lookup yields CDR1 SGDLS and CDR2 YYNGEE. Trimming cost V 4 bases and J 4 bases, with 14 bases left between them. This CDR3 contains 14 residues. This chain's CDR3 is CASSPKGRLETQYF. In DNA form, the CDR3 reads TGTGCCAGCAGCCCAAAGGGGCGGCTAGAGACCCAGTACTTC.

This chain uses TRBV30 with TRBJ2-3; D is possibly TRBD2 (6 bases). From germline, CDR1 is GTSNPN and CDR2 SVGIG (reference sequence). V was pared by 1 base and J by 10 bases, with 15 bases between. The CDR3 totals 13 residues. CDR3 DNA: TGTGCCTGGAGTGAAGCGGGCCTCATAGCGCAGTATTTT. This translates into CAWSEAGLIAQYF.

The rearrangement links TRBV30 to TRBJ2-2; no clear D gene. V lost 4 bases and J 1 base, leaving 7 bases between the germline ends. This CDR3 has 13 residues. Germline V CDR1 and CDR2: GTSNPN, SVGIG (reference sequence). CDR3 region: CAWNPVNTGELFF. The CDR3 DNA is TGTGCCTGGAACCCGGTGAACACCGGGGAGCTGTTTTTT. The variable domain in full, completed from reference TRBV30 and TRBJ2-2, reads SQTIHQWPATLVQPVGSPLSLECTVEGTSNPNLYWYRQAAGRGLQLLFYSVGIGQISSEVPQNLSASRPQDRQFILSSKKLLLSDSGFYLCAWNPVNTGELFFGEGSRLTVL.

V usage is TRBV9 and J usage is TRBJ2-1; 14 nucleotides match TRBD2. Germline loops: CDR1 SGDLS, CDR2 YYNGEE. The J segment lost 7 bases and the V segment lost 3 bases, leaving 9 bases of the junction unmatched. The CDR3 runs 17 residues. CDR3 bases: TGTGCCAGCAGCGAAACTGGGACTAGCGGGAGCTTTAATGAGCAGTTCTTC. Translating gives CASSETGTSGSFNEQFF.

This sequence joins TRBV21-1 and TRBJ1-1. TRBV21-1 has pseudogene status. The CDR3 is 9 residues long. This chain's CDR3 is CASNPRAFF. CDR3 nucleotide sequence: TGTGCCAGCAACCCGAGGGCTTTCTTT.